Described below is a single T cell receptor (beta chain) sequence and its context. Its antigen is unknown. Germline trimming cut 3 bases from V and 4 bases from J; bases unmatched to any gene: 7. The CDR3 loop spans 15 amino acids. CDR1 is MRHNA and CDR2 is SNTAGT in the germline V gene. TCRdb keeps only in-frame clones here, not all; method: immunoSEQ multiplex PCR. Of roughly 140,000 clones listed, 94% are singletons. These data come from a study of T cell responses to AZD1222 COVID-19 vaccine. Study observations and caveats: Targeting of unmutated variant regions was reportedly seen in nearly half of spike-specific TCRs. The study found Spike-specific TCR breadth and depth rose after two AZD1222 doses.

The sequence was obtained from an adult in good health. The chain carries TRBV6-4 and TRBJ1-2; TRBD1 agrees at 8 bases. The sample was peripheral blood, taken on day 0 of AZD1222 vaccination. The CDR3 protein is CASSEAGGAGYGYTF. The DNA of the CDR3 is TGTGCCAGCAGTGAGGCAGGGGGCGCGGGCTATGGCTACACCTTC.